What follows are 10 T cell receptor beta chains derived from one specimen sequenced in a study of control samples from healthy donors and cancer patients. Using immunoSEQ multiplex PCR, the repertoire was profiled, and TCRdb retains in-frame clones only, with some absent. In the table there are approximately 120,000 clones, around 92% of which are singletons. The sample taken for sequencing was PBMCs. The receptors here all came from an elderly man with head and neck cancer.

The CDR3 DNA is TGTGCCACCGGGAGGGACAGGTTCTCCTACGAGCAGTACTTC. It yields the protein CATGRDRFSYEQYF. This chain connects TRBV6-5 to TRBJ2-7, with D perhaps given as TRBD1 or TRBD2 (8 bases each). The CDR3 is 14 amino acids. Germline V gene sequence: CDR1 MNHEY, CDR2 SVGAGI. Trimming removed 10 bases from V and 0 bases from J, with 16 bases in between.

The V and J genes are TRBV6-1 and TRBJ1-2; D is undetermined. The CDR3 contains 14 residues. Trimming took 3 bases from V and 9 from J, leaving 17 bases between them. Germline V lookup: CDR1 MNHNS, CDR2 SASEGT. CDR3 sequence (DNA): TGTGCCAGCAGTGATTTAAGGCTCCGGGTGAGCTACACCTTC. Its protein is CASSDLRLRVSYTF.

The chain carries TRBV5-4 and TRBJ2-3; D perhaps matches TRBD1 (5 bases). Germline values: CDR1 SGHNT, CDR2 YYREEE (reference sequence). The CDR3 is made up of 14 amino acids. Trimming cost V 4 bases and J 3 bases, with 12 bases left between them. The CDR3 loop reads CASSQTKGTDTQYF. Here the CDR3 DNA reads TGTGCCAGCAGCCAGACGAAGGGGACAGATACGCAGTATTTT.

CDR3 region: CAWSAGTSGNTIYF. The DNA for the CDR3 is TGTGCCTGGAGTGCAGGGACCTCTGGAAACACCATATATTTT. The rearrangement links TRBV30 to TRBJ1-3, with a possible D match to TRBD1 (5 bases). This CDR3 comprises 14 residues. Trimming pared 1 base from V and 0 bases from J, leaving 7 bases between. Germline V gives CDR1 GTSNPN, CDR2 SVGIG (reference sequence).

The chain couples TRBV10-2 to TRBJ1-6; no clear D gene. This CDR3 comprises 15 residues. V was trimmed by 6 bases and J by 6 bases, leaving 15 bases between them. Germline lookup yields CDR1 WSHSY and CDR2 SAAADI. The CDR3 loop is CASSVTASGNSPLHF. CDR3 coding DNA: TGCGCCAGCAGCGTGACTGCCTCCGGTAATTCACCCCTCCACTTT.

V usage is TRBV7-2 and J usage is TRBJ1-2, with no clear D. Trimming cost V 5 bases and J 4 bases, with 11 bases left between them. Looked up from germline, CDR1 is SGHTA and CDR2 is FQGNSA. The CDR3 extends over 13 amino acids. Written as DNA, the CDR3 is TGTGCCAGCAGCCCGCATCAGAGCTATGGCTACACCTTC. Its translation: CASSPHQSYGYTF.

This chain links TRBV5-4 with TRBJ2-2; tentatively, D is TRBD1 (5 bases). The CDR3 totals 15 residues. Trimming removed 0 bases from V and 1 base from J, with 7 bases in between. Germline CDR1 SGHNT, CDR2 YYREEE (reference sequence). CDR3 region: CASSLGQRNTGELFF. CDR3 sequence (DNA): TGTGCCAGCAGCTTGGGACAGAGGAACACCGGGGAGCTGTTTTTT.

This clone was observed once. The chain links TRBV19 to TRBJ2-3; D not resolved. Looked up from germline, CDR1 is LNHDA and CDR2 is SQIVND (reference sequence). Between the trimmed V and J ends, which lost 4 bases and 2 bases, there was a span of 10 bases. The CDR3 is 14 amino acids. The CDR3 DNA reads TGTGCCAGTAGTACATCTAGAACCACAGATACGCAGTATTTT. Its protein is CASSTSRTTDTQYF.

V and J are TRBV7-9 and TRBJ1-1; D may be TRBD1 (5 bases). The CDR3 contains 14 residues. Per the germline V gene, CDR1 is SEHNR and CDR2 is FQNEAQ (reference sequence). Trimming removed 0 bases from V and 4 bases from J, with 9 bases in between. In DNA, the CDR3 is TGTGCCAGCAGCTTAGCGCTAGGGGTCACTGAAGCTTTCTTT. Amino acids: CASSLALGVTEAFF.

The chain uses TRBV6-2 or TRBV6-3 and TRBJ1-6, with 7 bases lining up with TRBD1. The CDR3 sequence is 16 residues long. The germline V gene encodes CDR1 MNHEY and CDR2 SVGEGT. V lost 5 bases and J lost 8; bases outside the gene matches: 12. This CDR3 reads CASSQQGRGGHSPLHF. The CDR3 DNA reads as TGTGCCAGCAGTCAACAGGGGCGAGGAGGTCATTCACCCCTCCACTTT.